This T cell receptor beta chain was observed in a study of blood T cell repertoires in COVID-19. The V gene end was trimmed by 5 bases and the J gene end by 4 bases; junction bases not matched to a gene: 9. The CDR3 contains 15 residues. The germline V gene encodes CDR1 LGHDT and CDR2 YNNKEL (reference sequence). The table came from immunoSEQ multiplex PCR; TCRdb's copy has only in-frame clones and leaves some out. The sample records more than 350,000 clones, 85% to 90% being singletons. Donors were grouped by their self-reported clinical history. Source material: PBMCs or T cells enriched from blood (not recorded which). The clonotype comes from a man aged 18-30 years who had recovered from COVID-19. The chain is built from TRBV3-1 (or the pseudogene TRBV3-2) and TRBJ1-2; 8 bases line up with TRBD1. CDR3 sequence reads: CASSTSTGVPYGYTF. CDR3 nucleotides: TGTGCCAGCAGCACCTCGACAGGGGTACCCTATGGCTACACCTTC.